This TCR beta chain derives from a study of cytomegalovirus exposure and HLA in healthy donors. Primers for the PCR totalled 60 Vbeta and 13 Jbeta. Original processing notes: In a later analysis, of tens of millions of unique beta chains, roughly 10 million appeared in at least two donors. Method: immunoSEQ multiplex PCR; TCRdb's copy keeps in-frame clones and lacks some. V, J and clone size reflect that table, while D and trimming were determined from the DNA. Here the sample spans approximately 120,000 clones, 77% being singletons. What was sequenced was PBMCs. This receptor was identified in a man in his forties in good health and CMV-seropositive.

The CDR3 DNA reads TGTGCCAGCAGCGTATCAGGGATCAGTAACTATGGCTACACCTTC. It translates to CASSVSGISNYGYTF. This sequence joins TRBV9 and TRBJ1-2; TRBD1 might be the D (5 bases). This CDR3 comprises 15 residues. Per the germline V gene, CDR1 is SGDLS and CDR2 is YYNGEE. Trimming removed 1 base from V and 1 base from J, with 11 bases in between.